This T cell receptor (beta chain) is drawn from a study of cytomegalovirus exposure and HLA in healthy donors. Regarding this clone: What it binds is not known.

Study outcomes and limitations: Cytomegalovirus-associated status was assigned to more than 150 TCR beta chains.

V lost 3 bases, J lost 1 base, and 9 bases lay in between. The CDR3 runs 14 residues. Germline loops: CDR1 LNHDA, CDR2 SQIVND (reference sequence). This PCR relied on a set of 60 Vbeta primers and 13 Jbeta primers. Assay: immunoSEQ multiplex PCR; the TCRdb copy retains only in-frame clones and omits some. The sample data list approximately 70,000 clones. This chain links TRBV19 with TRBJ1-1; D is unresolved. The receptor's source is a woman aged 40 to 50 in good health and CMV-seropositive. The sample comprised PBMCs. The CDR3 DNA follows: TGTGCCAGTAGTATGGGCCAGGCGAACACTGAAGCTTTCTTT. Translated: CASSMGQANTEAFF.